This TCR beta chain was documented in a study of cytomegalovirus exposure and HLA in healthy donors. The PCR employed 60 Vbeta primers together with 13 Jbeta primers. Per the study methods: As a later analysis found, there were 78 million or so unique TCR beta chains, of which roughly 11 million were shared. Produced via immunoSEQ multiplex PCR; TCRdb's table is partial and in-frame only. Clonal size and the V and J genes are those of that table, whereas D and trimming came from the DNA. The sample shows some 200,000 clones, 70% to 80% of them seen only once. The study, taken as a whole, reports: With high specificity and sensitivity, the classifier reportedly diagnosed cytomegalovirus status. TCR beta chains numbering more than 150 were designated cytomegalovirus-associated. A reported reduction in N-insertions relative to the roughly 670-donor mean was seen in an Asian-associated ancestry cluster in a later analysis.

V was pared by 4 bases and J by 2 bases, with 8 bases between. This CDR3 has 13 residues. CDR1 and CDR2 (germline): MDHEN, SYDVKM. As regards this clone: Its antigen is not known.

The chain has TRBV28 and TRBJ2-5, with no clear D. Sequenced sample: PBMCs. The receptor was derived from a man aged 40-50 years in good health and CMV-seronegative. CDR3 bases: TGTGCCAGCAGTTCCGAGAGGCAAGAGACCCAGTACTTC. This sequence encodes CASSSERQETQYF.